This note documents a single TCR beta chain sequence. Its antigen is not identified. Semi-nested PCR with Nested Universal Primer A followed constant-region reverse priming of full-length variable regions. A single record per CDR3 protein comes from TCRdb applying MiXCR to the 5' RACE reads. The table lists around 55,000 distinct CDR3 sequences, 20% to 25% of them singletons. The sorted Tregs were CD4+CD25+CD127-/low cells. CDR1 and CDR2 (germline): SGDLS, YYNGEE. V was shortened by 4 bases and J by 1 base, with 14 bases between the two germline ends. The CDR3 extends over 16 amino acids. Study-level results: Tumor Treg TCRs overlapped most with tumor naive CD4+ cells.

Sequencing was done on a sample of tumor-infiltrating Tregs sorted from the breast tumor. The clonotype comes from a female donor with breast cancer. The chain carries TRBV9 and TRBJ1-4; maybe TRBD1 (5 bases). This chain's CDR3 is CASSLRGDGTNEKLFF. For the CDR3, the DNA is TGTGCCAGCAGCCTCCGAGGGGACGGAACTAATGAAAAACTGTTTTTT.